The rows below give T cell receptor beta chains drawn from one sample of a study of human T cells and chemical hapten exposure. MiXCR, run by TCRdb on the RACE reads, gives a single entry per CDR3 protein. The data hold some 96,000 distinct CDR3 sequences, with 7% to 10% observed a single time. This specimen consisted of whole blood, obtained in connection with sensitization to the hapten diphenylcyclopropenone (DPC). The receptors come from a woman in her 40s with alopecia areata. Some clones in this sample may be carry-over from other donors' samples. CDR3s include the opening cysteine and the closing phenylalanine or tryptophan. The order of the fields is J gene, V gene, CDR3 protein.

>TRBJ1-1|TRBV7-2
CASSNRDSLNTEAFF
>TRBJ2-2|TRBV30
CAWSGETGGHGELFF
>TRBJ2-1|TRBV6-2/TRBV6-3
CASSPRENEQFF
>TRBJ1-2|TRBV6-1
CASGGYTF
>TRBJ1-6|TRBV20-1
CSARVQGPNSPLHF
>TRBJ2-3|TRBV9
CASSPRASPKPDTQYF
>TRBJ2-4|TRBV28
CASSLSLAKNIQYF
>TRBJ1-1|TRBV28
CASSLIGTGLATEAFF
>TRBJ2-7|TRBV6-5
CASSYSGQGVYEQYF
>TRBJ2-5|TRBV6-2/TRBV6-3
CASSPGEETQYF
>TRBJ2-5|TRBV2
CASSEETQYF
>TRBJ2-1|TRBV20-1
CSAPVSQSRQFF
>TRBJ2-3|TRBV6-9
CASSYPGDRPTTDTQYF
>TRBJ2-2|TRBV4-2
CASSQGQNTGELFF
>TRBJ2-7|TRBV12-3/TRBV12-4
CASSLGTYEQYF
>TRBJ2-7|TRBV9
CASSVGGTGMYEQYF
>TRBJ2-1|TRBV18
CASSRGLRVNEQFF